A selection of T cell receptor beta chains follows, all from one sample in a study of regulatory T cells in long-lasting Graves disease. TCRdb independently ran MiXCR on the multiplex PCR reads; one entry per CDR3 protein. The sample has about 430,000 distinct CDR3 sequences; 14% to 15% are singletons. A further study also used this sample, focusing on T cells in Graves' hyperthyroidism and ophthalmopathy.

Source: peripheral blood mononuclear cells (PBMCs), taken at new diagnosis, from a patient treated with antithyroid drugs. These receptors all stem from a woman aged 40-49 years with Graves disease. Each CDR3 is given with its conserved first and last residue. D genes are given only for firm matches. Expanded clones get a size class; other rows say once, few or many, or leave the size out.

CASSFRRGANEQFF | TGTGCCAGCAGCTTCCGCCGGGGGGCGAATGAGCAGTTCTTC | - | TRBJ2-1 | TRBV28 | -
CASSPSQADMNTEAFF | TGTGCCAGCTCACCATCCCAGGCGGACATGAACACTGAAGCTTTCTTT | - | TRBJ1-1 | TRBV18 | -
CASSKDGAGRTDTQYF | TGTGCCAGTAGTAAGGATGGGGCAGGGAGGACAGATACGCAGTATTTT | - | TRBJ2-3 | TRBV19 | few
CASSPTVNTGELFF | TGTGCCAGCAGCCCGACAGTGAACACCGGGGAGCTGTTTTTT | - | TRBJ2-2 | TRBV7-9 | many
CAISITGGQPQHF | TGTGCCATCAGCATAACAGGGGGTCAGCCCCAGCATTTT | TRBD1 | TRBJ1-5 | TRBV10-3 | many
CASSPQQGVQNIQYF | TGTGCCAGCAGCCCTCAGCAGGGGGTTCAAAACATTCAGTACTTC | TRBD1 | TRBJ2-4 | TRBV9 | many
CASSFAGIFTTEAFF | TGTGCCAGCAGTTTCGCAGGGATATTTACCACTGAAGCTTTCTTT | - | TRBJ1-1 | TRBV28 | many
CASSILRPHEQYF | TGTGCCAGCAGTATCCTCAGGCCCCACGAGCAGTACTTC | - | TRBJ2-7 | TRBV12-3/TRBV12-4 | many
CSAAWGAGDSYEQYF | TGCAGTGCTGCCTGGGGGGCAGGGGACTCCTACGAGCAGTACTTC | - | TRBJ2-7 | TRBV20-1 | many
CACSQESVTGELFF | TGCGCCTGCAGCCAAGAATCAGTGACCGGGGAGCTGTTTTTT | - | TRBJ2-2 | TRBV4-2 | once
CASKTQGANTEAFF | TGTGCCAGTAAGACACAGGGGGCGAATACTGAAGCTTTCTTT | TRBD1 | TRBJ1-1 | TRBV19 | few
CATSRDLGIGYGYTF | TGTGCCACCAGCAGAGATTTGGGGATCGGATATGGCTACACCTTC | - | TRBJ1-2 | TRBV15 | few
CASSPERPGTDTQYF | TGTGCCAGCAGCCCCGAAAGACCGGGGACAGATACGCAGTATTTT | - | TRBJ2-3 | TRBV9 | -
CASSLTGAAGETQYF | TGTGCCAGCAGCTTAACTGGGGCCGCGGGAGAGACCCAGTACTTC | - | TRBJ2-5 | TRBV7-3 | many
CASTYRQGWAFF | TGTGCCAGCACCTACCGACAGGGCTGGGCTTTCTTT | TRBD1 | TRBJ1-1 | TRBV6-1 | many
CSVTGTGFLEQFF | TGCAGCGTCACCGGGACAGGGTTTCTTGAGCAGTTCTTC | TRBD1 | TRBJ2-1 | TRBV29-1 | -
CASSAPGYRTAEQYF | TGTGCCAGCAGCGCCCCGGGCTACCGGACAGCCGAGCAGTACTTC | - | TRBJ2-7 | TRBV5-5 | few
CSVGWAGDNQPQHF | TGCAGCGTCGGTTGGGCAGGCGACAATCAGCCCCAGCATTTT | - | TRBJ1-5 | TRBV29-1 | many
CASSGAQGLSGNTIYF | TGTGCCAGCAGTGGCGCACAGGGGCTCTCTGGAAACACCATATATTTT | TRBD1 | TRBJ1-3 | TRBV28 | many
CATSGGRDTQYF | TGTGCCACCTCTGGGGGTAGAGATACGCAGTATTTT | - | TRBJ2-3 | TRBV27 | many
CASSLEVAQYTF | TGCGCCAGCAGCTTGGAGGTCGCCCAATACACCTTC | - | TRBJ1-2 | TRBV5-1 | -
CATSRDPGLAGEGGYNEQFF | TGTGCCACCAGCAGAGATCCGGGACTAGCGGGAGAAGGCGGCTACAATGAGCAGTTCTTC | TRBD2 | TRBJ2-1 | TRBV15 | many
CASSDRTGRETQYF | TGTGCCAGCAGCGATAGGACAGGGCGTGAGACCCAGTACTTC | TRBD1 | TRBJ2-5 | TRBV2 | -
CASSLLGSTIYF | TGTGCCAGCAGTTTACTGGGGAGCACCATATATTTT | - | TRBJ1-3 | TRBV28 | -
CASSSAWGQASGSTGELFF | TGTGCCAGCAGCTCAGCTTGGGGGCAGGCTAGCGGAAGCACCGGGGAGCTGTTTTTT | - | TRBJ2-2 | TRBV5-1 | -
CASRVYRIQETQYF | TGTGCCAGCAGAGTATACAGGATTCAAGAGACCCAGTACTTC | - | TRBJ2-5 | TRBV6-1 | few
CASGILAGGEDEQFF | TGTGCCAGCGGAATACTAGCGGGAGGTGAGGATGAGCAGTTCTTC | TRBD2 | TRBJ2-1 | TRBV27 | many
CSARLQLRDRVTMEQFF | TGCAGTGCTAGACTTCAGTTGAGGGACAGGGTGACAATGGAGCAGTTCTTC | TRBD1 | TRBJ2-1 | TRBV20-1 | many